The clone carrying this TCR beta chain was observed a few times. Its antigen remains unidentified. The data belong to a study of shared clonotypes between healthy human individuals. Study results and caveats: An expected dependence of interdonor clonotype sharing on sequencing depth was noted.

The investigators split CD4+ cells into a CD45RA+ naive subset and a CD45RA-negative memory subset. Roughly 200 ng DNA, 25,000 to 30,000 T cell genomes, went into each sorted-subset replicate PCR. In the source study's methods: ImmunoSEQ yielded junction-only sequences lacking quality scores, so filtering differed. The data were produced by immunoSEQ multiplex PCR, yet TCRdb's version contains in-frame clones alone and is incomplete. That table is the source of V, J and clone size, and D and trimming were worked out from the DNA. The table includes roughly 1 million clones, 70% to 80% detected once. CDR3 length: 12 residues. J was trimmed by 9 bases and V by 5 bases; bases with no gene match: 3. Germline V lookup: CDR1 SGHVS, CDR2 FNYEAQ.

This sequence was found in a man aged 18 to 35 in good health. Material: memory CD4+ T cells sorted from blood. Subset given: CD45RA-negative fraction. The V call is TRBV7-6, the J call TRBJ2-1, with 8 bases that match TRBD2. The CDR3 spells CASSKGLAEQFF. The DNA for the CDR3 is TGTGCCAGCAGCAAAGGACTAGCTGAGCAGTTCTTC.